A selection of T cell receptor beta chains follows, all from one sample in a study of blood T cell repertoires in COVID-19. This table comes from immunoSEQ multiplex PCR, and its TCRdb copy is limited to in-frame clones, with some not included. The sample lists about 130,000 clones; around 83% were seen once. Sequences were obtained from peripheral blood. The receptor set was obtained from a man aged 55 to 70 with acute or convalescent COVID-19. Each CDR3 is given with its conserved first and last residue.

cdr3_length j_call v_call cdr3_aa
12 TRBJ1-2 TRBV9 CASSPGGYGYTF
16 TRBJ2-3 TRBV5-1 CASSWGQGTLTDTQYF
15 TRBJ1-1 TRBV28 CASSPNGEGWTEAFF
15 TRBJ2-1 TRBV11-2 CASSLDGTGYNEQFF
12 TRBJ2-7 TRBV7-9 CASRQGVGEQYF
18 TRBJ2-6 TRBV7-6 CASSSDVRERSGANVLTF
13 TRBJ1-1 TRBV29-1 CSARQGAYTEAFF
14 TRBJ2-2 TRBV19 CASSIDSNTGELFF
15 TRBJ1-3 TRBV5-1 CASSRRDSRGNTIYF
15 TRBJ1-3 TRBV15 CATSRDTGVGNTIYF
17 TRBJ2-4 TRBV7-4 CASSPITSGRTKNIQYF
14 TRBJ2-2 TRBV9 CASSVSGRAGELFF
17 TRBJ2-1 TRBV27 CASKGLAGGFSYNEQFF
16 TRBJ1-1 TRBV27 CASSPRTGRSKAEAFF
16 TRBJ2-7 TRBV18 CASSTAGGGPSYEQYF
16 TRBJ1-3 TRBV15 CATSREGDRIGNTIYF
13 TRBJ1-2 TRBV7-2 CASSLVGLGDNTF
16 TRBJ1-4 TRBV5-4 CASSLGGREPNEKLFF
15 TRBJ2-5 TRBV27 CASTKLTGGIETQYF
12 TRBJ1-1 TRBV28 CASINQGTEAFF
15 TRBJ2-7 TRBV2 CASSGDRASSYEQYF
15 TRBJ2-1 TRBV14 CASSPRWSGGDEQFF
15 TRBJ1-2 TRBV27 CASRRQADQGYGYTF
15 TRBJ2-2 TRBV28 CASSLGGVNTGELFF
14 TRBJ2-7 TRBV29-1 CSVAWATGGYEQYF
12 TRBJ2-7 TRBV9 CASSARGNEQYF
13 TRBJ1-6 TRBV6-1 CASSEIVGAPLHF
15 TRBJ2-7 TRBV7-2 CASSPTRERSYEQYF
13 TRBJ2-4 TRBV6-5 CASSRGLDDIQYF
15 TRBJ1-6 TRBV6-5 CASSGGSSYNSPLHF
12 TRBJ1-2 TRBV28 CASSEGIYGYTF
14 TRBJ2-5 TRBV7-3 CASSPRTDFRDQYF
16 TRBJ2-3 TRBV7-2 CASSLVPSKEEDTQYF
17 TRBJ1-1 TRBV19 CASSIIGAASRNTEAFF
20 TRBJ2-2 TRBV19 CASSSGTGGLAGGSTGELFF
13 TRBJ2-7 TRBV15 CATSRDRGYEQYF
15 TRBJ2-3 TRBV9 CASSQGREGLRTQYF
12 TRBJ1-2 TRBV28 CASVTGGYGYTF
16 TRBJ1-2 TRBV5-4 CASSSFGTGSNYGYTF
13 TRBJ1-5 TRBV6-5 CASSLTVTQPQHF
16 TRBJ2-2 TRBV10-3 CAISKAGAKNTGELFF
15 TRBJ1-2 TRBV5-5 CASSSRRTADYGYTF
11 TRBJ2-3 TRBV6-5 CASTQGDTQYF
12 TRBJ1-2 TRBV6-6 CASSDQGLGYTF
17 TRBJ2-7 TRBV28 CASGTHAGTSSSYEQYF
14 TRBJ2-5 TRBV28 CASSLRGATGTQYF
15 TRBJ1-5 TRBV5-1 CASRVGPGSNQPQHF
16 TRBJ2-3 TRBV18 CASSDPRQLSTDTQYF
14 TRBJ1-1 TRBV4-1 CASSQTGVGTEAFF
13 TRBJ2-7 TRBV7-3 CASSPGSPYEQYF
17 TRBJ2-2 TRBV15 CATSRVIARWNTGELFF
16 TRBJ2-2 TRBV2 CASSQGLAANTGELFF
15 TRBJ2-1 TRBV3-1/TRBV3-2 CASSPTRDSYNEQFF